These 3 T cell receptor beta chains originate from one sample sequenced in a study of control samples from healthy donors and cancer patients. Profiling relied on immunoSEQ multiplex PCR, and the TCRdb table lists in-frame clones only, not all of them. The top ten hold about 3.8% of the sample, which has roughly 29,000 clones, nearly 90% seen once. The sample was formalin-fixed, paraffin-embedded tissue. The receptors were sampled from a female donor with melanoma.

The chain uses TRBV19 and TRBJ1-5; D is unclear. Trimming took 7 bases from V and 4 from J, leaving 11 bases between them. From germline, CDR1 is LNHDA and CDR2 SQIVND (reference sequence). The CDR3 spans 13 residues. CDR3 sequence reads: CASKNLGNQPQHF. CDR3 in DNA: TGTGCCAGTAAGAATTTGGGGAATCAGCCCCAGCATTTT.

V is TRBV7-6 and J is TRBJ2-7; TRBD2 aligns across 7 bases. The germline V gene has CDR1 SGHVS and CDR2 FNYEAQ. J was trimmed by 0 bases and V by 4 bases; bases with no gene match: 9. The CDR3 is made up of 16 amino acids. This chain's CDR3 is CASSSVGLAASYEQYF. The CDR3 coding sequence is TGTGCCAGCAGCTCCGTGGGGCTAGCGGCCTCCTACGAGCAGTACTTC.

The V call is TRBV7-9, the J call TRBJ1-4; TRBD1 agrees at 10 bases. Per germline, CDR1 SEHNR and CDR2 FQNEAQ (reference sequence). J was trimmed by 6 bases and V by 5 bases; bases with no gene match: 3. This CDR3 region has 14 residues. This chain's CDR3 is CASSQGQGYEKLFF. The CDR3 DNA follows: TGTGCCAGCAGCCAGGGACAGGGGTATGAAAAACTGTTTTTT.